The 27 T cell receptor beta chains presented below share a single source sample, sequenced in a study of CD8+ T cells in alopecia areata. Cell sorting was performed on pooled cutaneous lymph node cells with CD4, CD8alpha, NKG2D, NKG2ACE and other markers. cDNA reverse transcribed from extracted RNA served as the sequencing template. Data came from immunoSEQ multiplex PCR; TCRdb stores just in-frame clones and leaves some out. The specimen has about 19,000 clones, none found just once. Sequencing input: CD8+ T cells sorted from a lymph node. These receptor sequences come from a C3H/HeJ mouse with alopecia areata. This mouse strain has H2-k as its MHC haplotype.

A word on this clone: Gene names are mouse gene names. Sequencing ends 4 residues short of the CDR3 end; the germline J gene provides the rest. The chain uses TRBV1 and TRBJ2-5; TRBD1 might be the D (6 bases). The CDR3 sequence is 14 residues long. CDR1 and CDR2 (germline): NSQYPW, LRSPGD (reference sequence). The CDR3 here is CTCSADQGRDTQYF. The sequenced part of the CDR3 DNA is TGCACCTGCAGTGCAGATCAGGGGAGAGAC. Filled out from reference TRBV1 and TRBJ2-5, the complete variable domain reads VTLLEQNPRWRLVPRGQAVNLRCILKNSQYPWMSWYQQDLQKQLQWLFTLRSPGDKEVKSLPGADYLATRVTDTELRLQVANMSQGRTLYCTCSADQGRDTQYFGPGTRLLVL.

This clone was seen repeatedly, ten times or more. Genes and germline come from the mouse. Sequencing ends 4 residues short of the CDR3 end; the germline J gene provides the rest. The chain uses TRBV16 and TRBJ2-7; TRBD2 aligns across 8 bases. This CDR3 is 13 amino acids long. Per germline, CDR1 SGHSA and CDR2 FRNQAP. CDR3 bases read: TGTGCAAGCAGCTTAGGACTGGGGTAT. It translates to CASSLGLGY. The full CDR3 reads CASSLGLGYEQYF.

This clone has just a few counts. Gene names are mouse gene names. The sequenced CDR3 bases are TGCACCTGCAGGCAGGGAACA. Translation: CTCRQGT. The entire CDR3 protein reads CTCRQGTEVFF. This rearrangement joins TRBV1 to TRBJ1-1, with D possibly being TRBD1 (5 bases). Sequencing ends 4 residues short of the CDR3 end; the germline J gene provides the rest. Per the germline V gene, CDR1 is NSQYPW and CDR2 is LRSPGD (reference sequence). The CDR3 is 11 residues long. The full variable domain, its missing parts supplied by reference TRBV1 and TRBJ1-1, is VTLLEQNPRWRLVPRGQAVNLRCILKNSQYPWMSWYQQDLQKQLQWLFTLRSPGDKEVKSLPGADYLATRVTDTELRLQVANMSQGRTLYCTCRQGTEVFFGKGTRLTVV.

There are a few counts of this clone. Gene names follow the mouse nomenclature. The CDR3 loop is CASSTGGVYAEQFF. The covered CDR3 bases are TGTGCCAGCAGTACTGGGGGGGTCTATGCT. The chain links TRBV19 to TRBJ2-1; TRBD2 matches 9 bases. The CDR3 goes on 4 residues after the read ends, and that part is filled in from the germline J gene. The CDR3 loop spans 14 amino acids. Trimming took 3 bases from V and 3 from J; bases not matched to a gene: 1. CDR1 and CDR2 (germline): FNHDT, SITEND (reference sequence).

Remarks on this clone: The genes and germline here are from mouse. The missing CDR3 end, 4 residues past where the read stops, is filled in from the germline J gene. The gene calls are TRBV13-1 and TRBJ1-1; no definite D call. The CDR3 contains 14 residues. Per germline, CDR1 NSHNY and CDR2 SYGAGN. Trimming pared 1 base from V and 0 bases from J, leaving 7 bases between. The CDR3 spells CASSDKGANTEVFF. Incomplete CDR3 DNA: TGTGCCAGCAGTGATAAGGGTGCAAACACA.

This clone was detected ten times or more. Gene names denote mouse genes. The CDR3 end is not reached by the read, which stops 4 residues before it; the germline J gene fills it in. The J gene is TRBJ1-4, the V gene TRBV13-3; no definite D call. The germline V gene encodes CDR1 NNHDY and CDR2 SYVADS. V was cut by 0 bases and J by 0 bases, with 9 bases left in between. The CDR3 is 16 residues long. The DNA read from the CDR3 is TGTGCCAGCAGTGATGCTTTTACAGTTTCCAACGAA. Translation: CASSDAFTVSNE. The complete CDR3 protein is CASSDAFTVSNERLFF.

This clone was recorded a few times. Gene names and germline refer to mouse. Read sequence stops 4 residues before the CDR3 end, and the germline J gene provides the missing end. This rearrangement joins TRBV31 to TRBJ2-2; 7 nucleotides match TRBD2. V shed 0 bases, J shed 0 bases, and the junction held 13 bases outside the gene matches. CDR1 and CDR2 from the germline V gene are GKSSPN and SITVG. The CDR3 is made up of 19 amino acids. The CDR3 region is CAWSLRSGGGGSNTGQLYF. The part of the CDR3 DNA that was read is TGTGCCTGGAGTCTACGATCTGGGGGTGGAGGATCAAACACCGGG.

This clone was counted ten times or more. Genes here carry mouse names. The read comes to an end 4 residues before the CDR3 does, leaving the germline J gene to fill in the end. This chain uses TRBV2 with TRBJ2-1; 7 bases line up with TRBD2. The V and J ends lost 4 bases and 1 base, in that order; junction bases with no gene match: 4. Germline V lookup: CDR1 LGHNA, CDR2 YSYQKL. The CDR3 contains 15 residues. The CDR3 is CASSRSWGNYAEQFF. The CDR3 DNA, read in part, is TGTGCCAGCAGCCGCTCCTGGGGGAACTATGCT.

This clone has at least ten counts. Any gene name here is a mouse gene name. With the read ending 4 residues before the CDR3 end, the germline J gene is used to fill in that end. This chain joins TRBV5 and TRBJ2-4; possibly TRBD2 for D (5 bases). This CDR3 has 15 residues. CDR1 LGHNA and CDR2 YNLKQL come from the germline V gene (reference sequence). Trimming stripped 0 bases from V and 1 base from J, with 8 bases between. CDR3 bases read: TGTGCCAGCAGCCAAGAGGGTGGGGGTCAAAAC. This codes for CASSQEGGGQN. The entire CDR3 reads CASSQEGGGQNTLYF.

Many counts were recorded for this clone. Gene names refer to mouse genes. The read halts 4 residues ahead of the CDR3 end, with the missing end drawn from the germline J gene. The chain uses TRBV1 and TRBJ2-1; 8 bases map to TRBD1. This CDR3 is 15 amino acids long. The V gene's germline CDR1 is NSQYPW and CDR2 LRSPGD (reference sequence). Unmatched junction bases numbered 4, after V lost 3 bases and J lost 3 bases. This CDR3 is CTCSARGRGYAEQFF. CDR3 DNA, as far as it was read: TGCACCTGCAGTGCCAGGGGGCGCGGCTATGCT.

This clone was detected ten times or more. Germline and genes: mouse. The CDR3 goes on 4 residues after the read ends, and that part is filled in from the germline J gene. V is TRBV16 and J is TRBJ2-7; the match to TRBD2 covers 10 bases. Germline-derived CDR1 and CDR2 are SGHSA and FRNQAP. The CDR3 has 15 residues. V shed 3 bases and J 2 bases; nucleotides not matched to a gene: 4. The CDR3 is CASSFLDWGAYEQYF. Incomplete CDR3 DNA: TGTGCAAGCAGCTTTCTCGACTGGGGGGCCTAT.

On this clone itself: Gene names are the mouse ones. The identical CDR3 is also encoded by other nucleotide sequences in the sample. The CDR3 protein is CASSPGTGQDTQYF. Partial CDR3 DNA: TGTGCCAGCAGTCCCGGGACTGGTCAAGAC. The chain uses TRBV14 and TRBJ2-5; 8 positions agree with TRBD2. Coverage ceases 4 residues before the CDR3 finishes, and the germline J gene fills in the end. The CDR3 loop spans 14 amino acids. The germline V gene has CDR1 SGHDT and CDR2 FRDEAV. The trim removed 4 bases at V and 3 bases at J, leaving 4 bases unmatched.

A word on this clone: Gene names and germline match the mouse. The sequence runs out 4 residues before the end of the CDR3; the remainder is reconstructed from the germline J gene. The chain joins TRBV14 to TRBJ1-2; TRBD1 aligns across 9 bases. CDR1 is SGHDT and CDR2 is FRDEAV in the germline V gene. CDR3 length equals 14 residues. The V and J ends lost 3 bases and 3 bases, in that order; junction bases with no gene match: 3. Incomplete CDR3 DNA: TGTGCCAGCAGTTCGGACAGGGGTGACTCC. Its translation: CASSSDRGDS. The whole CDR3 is CASSSDRGDSDYTF. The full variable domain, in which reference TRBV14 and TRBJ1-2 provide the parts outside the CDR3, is EAGVTQSPRYAVLQEGQAVSFWCDPISGHDTLYWYQQPRDQGPQLLVYFRDEAVIDNSQLPSDRFSAVRPKGTNSTLKIQSAKQGDTATYLCASSSDRGDSDYTFGSGTRLLVI.

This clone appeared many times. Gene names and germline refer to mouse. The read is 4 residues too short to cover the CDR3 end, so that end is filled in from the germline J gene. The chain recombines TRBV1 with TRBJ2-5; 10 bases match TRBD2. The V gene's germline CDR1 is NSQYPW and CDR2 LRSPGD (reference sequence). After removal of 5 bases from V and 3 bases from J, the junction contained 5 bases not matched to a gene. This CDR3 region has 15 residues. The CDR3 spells CTCSSPGLGQDTQYF. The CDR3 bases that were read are TGCACCTGCAGTTCCCCGGGACTGGGGCAAGAC.

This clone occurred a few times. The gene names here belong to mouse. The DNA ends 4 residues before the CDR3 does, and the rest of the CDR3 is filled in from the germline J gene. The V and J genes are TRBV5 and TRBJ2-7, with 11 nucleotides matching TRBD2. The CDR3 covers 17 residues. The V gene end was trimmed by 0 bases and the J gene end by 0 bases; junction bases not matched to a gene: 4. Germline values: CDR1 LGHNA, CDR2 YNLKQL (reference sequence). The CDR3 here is CASSQDKTGGVSYEQYF. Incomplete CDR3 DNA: TGTGCCAGCAGCCAAGATAAGACTGGGGGGGTCTCCTAT.

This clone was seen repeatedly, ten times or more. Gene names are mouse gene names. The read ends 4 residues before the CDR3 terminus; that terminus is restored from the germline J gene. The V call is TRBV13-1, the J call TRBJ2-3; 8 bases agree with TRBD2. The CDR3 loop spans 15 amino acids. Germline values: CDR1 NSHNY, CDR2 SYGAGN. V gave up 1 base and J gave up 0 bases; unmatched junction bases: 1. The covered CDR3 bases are TGTGCCAGCAGTGATCGACTGGGGAGTGCAGAA. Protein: CASSDRLGSAE. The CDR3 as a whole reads CASSDRLGSAETLYF.

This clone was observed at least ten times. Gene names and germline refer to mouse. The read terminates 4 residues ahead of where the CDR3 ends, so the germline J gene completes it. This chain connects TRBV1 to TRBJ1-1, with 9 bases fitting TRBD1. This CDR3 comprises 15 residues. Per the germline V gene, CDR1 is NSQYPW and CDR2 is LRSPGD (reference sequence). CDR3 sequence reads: CTCSADQGTGREVFF. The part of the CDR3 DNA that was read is TGCACCTGCAGTGCAGATCAGGGGACAGGGAGA.

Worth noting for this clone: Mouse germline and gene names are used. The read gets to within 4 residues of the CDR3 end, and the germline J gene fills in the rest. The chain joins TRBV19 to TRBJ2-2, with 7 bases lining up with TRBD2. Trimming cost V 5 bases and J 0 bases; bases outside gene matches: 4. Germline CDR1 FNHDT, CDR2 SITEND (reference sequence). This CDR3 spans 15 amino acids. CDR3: CASSLLGTNTGQLYF. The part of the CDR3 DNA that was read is TGTGCCAGCAGCCTACTGGGGACAAACACCGGG.

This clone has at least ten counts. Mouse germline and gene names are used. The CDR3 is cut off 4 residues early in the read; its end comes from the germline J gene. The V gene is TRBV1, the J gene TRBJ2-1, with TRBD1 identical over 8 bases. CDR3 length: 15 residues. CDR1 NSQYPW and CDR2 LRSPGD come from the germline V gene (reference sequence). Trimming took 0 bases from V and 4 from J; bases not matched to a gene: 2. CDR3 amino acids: CTCSADQGAYAEQFF. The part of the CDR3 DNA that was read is TGCACCTGCAGTGCAGATCAGGGGGCTTATGCT.

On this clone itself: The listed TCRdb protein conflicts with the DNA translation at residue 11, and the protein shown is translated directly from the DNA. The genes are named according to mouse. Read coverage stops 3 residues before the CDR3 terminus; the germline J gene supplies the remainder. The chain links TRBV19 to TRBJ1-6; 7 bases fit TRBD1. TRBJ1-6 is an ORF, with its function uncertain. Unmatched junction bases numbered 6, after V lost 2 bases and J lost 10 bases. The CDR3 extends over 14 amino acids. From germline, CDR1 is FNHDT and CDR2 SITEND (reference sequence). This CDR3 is CASSMRQGGSPLYF. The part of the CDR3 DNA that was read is TGTGCCAGCAGTATGCGACAGGGAGGCTCGCCC.

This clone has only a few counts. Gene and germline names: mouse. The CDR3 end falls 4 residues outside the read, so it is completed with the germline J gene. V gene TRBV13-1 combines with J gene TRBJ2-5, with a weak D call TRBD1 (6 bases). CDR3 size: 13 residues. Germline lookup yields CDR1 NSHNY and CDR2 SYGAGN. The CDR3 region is CASSGRDIDTQYF. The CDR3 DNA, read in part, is TGTGCCAGCAGTGGCCGGGACATAGAC.

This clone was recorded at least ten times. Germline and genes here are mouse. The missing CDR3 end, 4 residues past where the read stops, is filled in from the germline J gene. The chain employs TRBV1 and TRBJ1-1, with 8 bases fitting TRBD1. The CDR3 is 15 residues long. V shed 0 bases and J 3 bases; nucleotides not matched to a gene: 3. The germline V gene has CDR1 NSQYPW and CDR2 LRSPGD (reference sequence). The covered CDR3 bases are TGCACCTGCAGTGCAGAGGGCAGGGGGCACACA. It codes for CTCSAEGRGHT. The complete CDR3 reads CTCSAEGRGHTEVFF.

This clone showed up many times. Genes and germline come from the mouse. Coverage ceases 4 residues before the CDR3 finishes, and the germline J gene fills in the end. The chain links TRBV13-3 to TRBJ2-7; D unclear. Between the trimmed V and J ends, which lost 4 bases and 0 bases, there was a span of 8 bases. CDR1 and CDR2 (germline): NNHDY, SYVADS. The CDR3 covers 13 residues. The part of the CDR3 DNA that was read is TGTGCCAGCAGTCAGACTCCCTCCTAT. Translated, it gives CASSQTPSY. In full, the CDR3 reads CASSQTPSYEQYF.

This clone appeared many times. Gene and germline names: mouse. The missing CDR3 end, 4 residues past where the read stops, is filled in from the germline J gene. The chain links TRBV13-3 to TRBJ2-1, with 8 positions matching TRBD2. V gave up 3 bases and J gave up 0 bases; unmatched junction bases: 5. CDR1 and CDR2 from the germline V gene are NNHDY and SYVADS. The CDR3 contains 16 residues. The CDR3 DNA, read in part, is TGTGCCAGCAGTGGGACACTGGGGGTTAACTATGCT. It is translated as CASSGTLGVNYA. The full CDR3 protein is CASSGTLGVNYAEQFF.

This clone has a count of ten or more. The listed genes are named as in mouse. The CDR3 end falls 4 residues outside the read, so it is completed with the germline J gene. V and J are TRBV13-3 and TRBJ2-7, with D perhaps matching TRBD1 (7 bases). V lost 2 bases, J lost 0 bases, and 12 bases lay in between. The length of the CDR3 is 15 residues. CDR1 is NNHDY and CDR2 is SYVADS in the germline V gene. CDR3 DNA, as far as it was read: TGTGCCAGCAGTGACAGGGGGGAGAGCTCCTAT. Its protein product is CASSDRGESSY. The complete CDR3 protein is CASSDRGESSYEQYF.

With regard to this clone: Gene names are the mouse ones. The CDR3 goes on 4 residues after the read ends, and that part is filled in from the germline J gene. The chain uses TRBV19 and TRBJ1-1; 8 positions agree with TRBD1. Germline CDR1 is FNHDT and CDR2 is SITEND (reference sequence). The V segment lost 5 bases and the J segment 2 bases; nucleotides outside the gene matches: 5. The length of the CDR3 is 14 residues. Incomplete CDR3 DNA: TGTGCCAGCAGCCAGACAGGGGCCAACACA. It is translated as CASSQTGANT. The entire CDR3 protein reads CASSQTGANTEVFF. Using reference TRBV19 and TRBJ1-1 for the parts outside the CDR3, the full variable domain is GGIITQTPKFLIGQEGQKLTLKCQQNFNHDTMYWYRQDSGKGLRLIYYSITENDLQKGDLSEGYDASREKKSSFSLTVTSAQKNEMAVFLCASSQTGANTEVFFGKGTRLTVV.

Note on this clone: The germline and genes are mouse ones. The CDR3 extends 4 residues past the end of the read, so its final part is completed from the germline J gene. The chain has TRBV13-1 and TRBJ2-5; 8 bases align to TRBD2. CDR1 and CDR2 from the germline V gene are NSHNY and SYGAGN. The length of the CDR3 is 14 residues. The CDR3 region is CASSDWGVGDTQYF. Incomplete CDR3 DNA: TGTGCCAGCAGTGACTGGGGGGTTGGAGAC.